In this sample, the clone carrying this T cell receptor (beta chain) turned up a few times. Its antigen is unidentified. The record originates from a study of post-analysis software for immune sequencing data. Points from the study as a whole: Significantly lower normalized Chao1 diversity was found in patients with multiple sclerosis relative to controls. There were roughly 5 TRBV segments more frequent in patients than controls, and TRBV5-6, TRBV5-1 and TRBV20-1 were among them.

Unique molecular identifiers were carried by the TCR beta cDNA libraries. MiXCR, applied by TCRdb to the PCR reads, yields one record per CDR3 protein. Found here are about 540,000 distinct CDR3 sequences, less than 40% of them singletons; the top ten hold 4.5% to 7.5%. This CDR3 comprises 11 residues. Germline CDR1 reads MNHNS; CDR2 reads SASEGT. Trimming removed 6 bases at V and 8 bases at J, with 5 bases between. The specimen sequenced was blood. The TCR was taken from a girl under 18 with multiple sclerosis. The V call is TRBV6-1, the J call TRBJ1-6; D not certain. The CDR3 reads CASREHSPLHF. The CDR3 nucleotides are TGTGCCAGCAGGGAACATTCACCCCTCCACTTT.